Listed below are T cell receptor beta chains from one sample, sequenced in a study of blood T cell repertoires in COVID-19. Clones were read by immunoSEQ multiplex PCR, and TCRdb kept only the in-frame ones, dropping some. The sample holds about 200,000 clones, approximately 80% seen once. Sequencing input: peripheral blood. These TCRs come from a man aged 60 to 75 with COVID-19, enrolled during active disease. Both conserved end residues are part of each CDR3. Fields, in order: D gene, V gene, J gene, CDR3 protein. The D gene is left open where the match is weak.

D gene: TRBD1; V gene: TRBV30; J gene: TRBJ2-3; CDR3 protein: CAWSLTGNTQYF
D gene: NA; V gene: TRBV28; J gene: TRBJ1-3; CDR3 protein: CASSLLGRRGNTIYF
D gene: TRBD1; V gene: TRBV27; J gene: TRBJ2-7; CDR3 protein: CASSLVGQGRKGSYEQYF
D gene: TRBD2; V gene: TRBV29-1; J gene: TRBJ2-3; CDR3 protein: CSVEASGSRDTQYF
D gene: NA; V gene: TRBV7-9; J gene: TRBJ2-7; CDR3 protein: CASSSTGQEYYEQYF
D gene: NA; V gene: TRBV11-2; J gene: TRBJ1-1; CDR3 protein: CASRIGGAAGAFF
D gene: NA; V gene: TRBV9; J gene: TRBJ1-2; CDR3 protein: CASSVDPGRNGYTF
D gene: TRBD1; V gene: TRBV19; J gene: TRBJ1-1; CDR3 protein: CASDETGEWNTEAFF
D gene: NA; V gene: TRBV7-2; J gene: TRBJ2-6; CDR3 protein: CASSSGVGGANVLTF
D gene: NA; V gene: TRBV4-1; J gene: TRBJ1-5; CDR3 protein: CASSQEAGKGPQHF
D gene: TRBD1; V gene: TRBV30; J gene: TRBJ2-2; CDR3 protein: CAWAGTGNTGELFF
D gene: TRBD1; V gene: TRBV24-1; J gene: TRBJ1-5; CDR3 protein: CATSTGDNQPQHF
D gene: NA; V gene: TRBV28; J gene: TRBJ2-3; CDR3 protein: CASLRGRDYRDTQYF
D gene: NA; V gene: TRBV4-2; J gene: TRBJ1-1; CDR3 protein: CASSQQGSDTEAFF
D gene: NA; V gene: TRBV6-5; J gene: TRBJ2-7; CDR3 protein: CASSQRGIHLGEQYF
D gene: TRBD1; V gene: TRBV3-1/TRBV3-2; J gene: TRBJ1-4; CDR3 protein: CASSQRDSGYMKGKLFF
D gene: NA; V gene: TRBV12-5; J gene: TRBJ2-1; CDR3 protein: CASGLFSYNEQFF
D gene: NA; V gene: TRBV3-1/TRBV3-2; J gene: TRBJ2-3; CDR3 protein: CASSRAPDTQYF
D gene: TRBD1; V gene: TRBV6-5; J gene: TRBJ2-7; CDR3 protein: CASSYRDRGSYEQYF
D gene: TRBD2; V gene: TRBV6-2/TRBV6-3; J gene: TRBJ2-1; CDR3 protein: CASSGPGLALTYNEQFF
D gene: NA; V gene: TRBV20-1; J gene: TRBJ2-7; CDR3 protein: CSASPSLAYEQYF
D gene: NA; V gene: TRBV10-1; J gene: TRBJ1-6; CDR3 protein: CASSSSETYNSPLHF
D gene: NA; V gene: TRBV15; J gene: TRBJ1-1; CDR3 protein: CATSAGKSSGIRAFF
D gene: NA; V gene: TRBV2; J gene: TRBJ2-3; CDR3 protein: CASRTYRVNTQYF
D gene: NA; V gene: TRBV20-1; J gene: TRBJ1-2; CDR3 protein: CSASSGPIYGYTF
D gene: TRBD1; V gene: TRBV4-2; J gene: TRBJ2-6; CDR3 protein: CASSQDLVGTGAPGANVLTF
D gene: TRBD1; V gene: TRBV12-5; J gene: TRBJ1-3; CDR3 protein: CASGLGSGQSGNTIYF
D gene: TRBD1; V gene: TRBV30; J gene: TRBJ1-4; CDR3 protein: CAWSVQGAREKLFF
D gene: NA; V gene: TRBV5-3; J gene: TRBJ2-7; CDR3 protein: CARSLFEQDEQYF